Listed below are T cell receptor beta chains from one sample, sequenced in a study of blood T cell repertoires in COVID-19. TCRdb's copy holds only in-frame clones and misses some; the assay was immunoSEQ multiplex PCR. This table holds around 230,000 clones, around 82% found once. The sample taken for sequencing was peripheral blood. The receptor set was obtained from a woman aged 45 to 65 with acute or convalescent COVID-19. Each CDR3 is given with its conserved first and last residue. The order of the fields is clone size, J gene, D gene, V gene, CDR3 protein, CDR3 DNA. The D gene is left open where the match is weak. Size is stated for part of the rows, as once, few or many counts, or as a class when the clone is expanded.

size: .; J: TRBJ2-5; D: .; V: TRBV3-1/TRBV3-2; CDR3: CASSQSYQETQYF; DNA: TGTGCCAGCAGCCAATCGTACCAAGAGACCCAGTACTTC
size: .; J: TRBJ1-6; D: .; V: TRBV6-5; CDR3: CASSYGRNSPLHF; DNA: TGTGCCAGCAGTTACGGCAGAAATTCACCCCTCCACTTT
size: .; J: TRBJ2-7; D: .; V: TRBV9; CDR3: CASSVGPGSYEQYF; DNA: TGTGCCAGCAGCGTAGGCCCGGGATCCTACGAGCAGTACTTC
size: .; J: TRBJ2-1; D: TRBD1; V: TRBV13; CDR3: CASSARWDRHIHEQFF; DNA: TGTGCCAGCAGCGCGCGCTGGGACAGGCATATTCATGAGCAGTTCTTC
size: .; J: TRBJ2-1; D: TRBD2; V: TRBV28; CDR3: CASTSSGRVYYNEQFF; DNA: TGTGCCAGCACATCTAGCGGGAGGGTCTACTACAATGAGCAGTTCTTC
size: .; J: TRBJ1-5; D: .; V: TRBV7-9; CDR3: CASSLGQGTLNQPQHF; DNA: TGTGCCAGCAGCTTAGGGCAGGGCACGCTTAATCAGCCCCAGCATTTT
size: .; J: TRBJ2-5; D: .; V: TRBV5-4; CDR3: CASSLQGTGETQYF; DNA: TGTGCCAGCAGCTTACAGGGGACTGGGGAGACCCAGTACTTC
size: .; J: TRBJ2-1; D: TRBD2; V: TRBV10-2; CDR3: CASTGAGTSGEQFF; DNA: TGCGCCAGCACCGGAGCGGGGACTAGCGGCGAGCAGTTCTTC
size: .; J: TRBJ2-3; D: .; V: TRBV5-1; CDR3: CASSLREVDTQYF; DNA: TGCGCCAGCAGCTTAAGGGAGGTAGATACGCAGTATTTT
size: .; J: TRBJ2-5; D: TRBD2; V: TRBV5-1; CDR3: CASSWSSGLKETQYF; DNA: TGCGCCAGCAGCTGGTCTAGCGGCCTGAAAGAGACCCAGTACTTC
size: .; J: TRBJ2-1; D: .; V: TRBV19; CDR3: CASSFGRQANNEQFF; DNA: TGTGCCAGTAGTTTCGGTAGACAGGCGAACAATGAGCAGTTCTTC
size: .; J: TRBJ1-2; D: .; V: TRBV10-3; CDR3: CAIITGHDYGYTF; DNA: TGTGCCATCATTACAGGGCATGACTATGGCTACACCTTC
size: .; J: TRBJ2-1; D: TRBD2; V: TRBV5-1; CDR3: CASSATSGNEQFF; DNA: TGCGCCAGCAGCGCTACTAGCGGCAATGAGCAGTTCTTC
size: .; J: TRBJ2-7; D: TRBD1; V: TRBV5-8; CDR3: CASSLHRGQGPNEQYF; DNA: TGTGCCAGCAGCCTTCATCGGGGACAGGGACCCAACGAGCAGTACTTC
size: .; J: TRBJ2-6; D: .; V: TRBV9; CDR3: CASSEQHSGANVLTF; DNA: TGTGCCAGCAGCGAACAGCACTCTGGGGCCAACGTCCTGACTTTC
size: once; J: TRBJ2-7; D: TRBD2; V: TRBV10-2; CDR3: CASSEWASGRAEQYF; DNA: TGCGCCAGCAGTGAATGGGCTAGCGGGAGGGCCGAGCAGTACTTC
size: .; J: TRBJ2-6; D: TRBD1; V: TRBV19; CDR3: CASSHGQGATSGANVLTF; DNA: TGTGCCAGTAGTCACGGACAGGGGGCCACCTCTGGGGCCAACGTCCTGACTTTC
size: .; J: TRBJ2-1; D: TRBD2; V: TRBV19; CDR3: CASSLGLAGEQFF; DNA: TGTGCCAGTAGTCTAGGACTAGCGGGAGAGCAGTTCTTC
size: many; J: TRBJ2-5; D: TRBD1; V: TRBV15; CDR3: CATSRGTGGEETQYF; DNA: TGTGCCACCAGCAGAGGCACAGGGGGTGAAGAGACCCAGTACTTC
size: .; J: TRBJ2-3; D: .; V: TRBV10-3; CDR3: CAISAHLTPGDTQYF; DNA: TGTGCCATCAGTGCACACCTTACCCCAGGAGATACGCAGTATTTT
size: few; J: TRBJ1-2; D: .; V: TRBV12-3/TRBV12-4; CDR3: CASSSRHYGYTF; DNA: TGTGCCAGCAGCTCCAGGCACTATGGCTACACCTTC
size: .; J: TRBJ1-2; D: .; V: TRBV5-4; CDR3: CASSLVGVNYGYTF; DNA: TGTGCCAGCAGCTTGGTAGGGGTTAACTATGGCTACACCTTC
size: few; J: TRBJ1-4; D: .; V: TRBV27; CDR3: CASSFSCPPKGGGANEKLFF; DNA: TGTGCCAGCAGTTTCTCCTGCCCACCTAAAGGGGGAGGGGCTAATGAAAAACTGTTTTTT
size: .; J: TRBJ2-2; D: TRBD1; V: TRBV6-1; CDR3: CASTRDRGTGELFF; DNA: TGTGCCAGCACCCGGGACAGGGGAACCGGGGAGCTGTTTTTT
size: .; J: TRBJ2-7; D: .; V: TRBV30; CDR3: CAGSGTDSYEQYF; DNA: TGTGCCGGGTCCGGGACTGACTCCTACGAGCAGTACTTC
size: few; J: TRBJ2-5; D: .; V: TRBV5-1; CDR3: CASSSIRTAQETQYF; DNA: TGCGCCAGCAGCTCAATCCGGACAGCTCAAGAGACCCAGTACTTC
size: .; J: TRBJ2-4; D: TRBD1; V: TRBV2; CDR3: CASRFGQGNIQYF; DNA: TGTGCCAGCCGTTTTGGACAGGGAAACATTCAGTACTTC
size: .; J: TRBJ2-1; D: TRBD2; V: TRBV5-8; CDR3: CASSRDRGGGNEQFF; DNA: TGTGCCAGCAGCCGGGACCGGGGCGGGGGCAATGAGCAGTTCTTC
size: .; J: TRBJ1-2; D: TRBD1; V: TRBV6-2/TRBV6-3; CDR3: CASSSGTGGANYGYTF; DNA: TGTGCCAGCAGCTCCGGGACAGGGGGCGCAAACTATGGCTACACCTTC
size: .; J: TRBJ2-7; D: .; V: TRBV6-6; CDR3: CASSPPGDSYEQYF; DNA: TGTGCCAGCAGCCCACCAGGGGACTCCTACGAGCAGTACTTC
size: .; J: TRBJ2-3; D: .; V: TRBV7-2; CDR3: CASSLLGQGSTDTQYF; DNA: TGTGCCAGCAGCTTACTTGGGCAGGGAAGCACAGATACGCAGTATTTT
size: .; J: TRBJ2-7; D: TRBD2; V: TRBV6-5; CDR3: CASSPGTRYEQYF; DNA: TGTGCCAGCAGCCCGGGGACTAGGTACGAGCAGTACTTC
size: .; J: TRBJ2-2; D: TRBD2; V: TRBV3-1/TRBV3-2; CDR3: CASSQDVLAGTGELFF; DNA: TGTGCCAGCAGCCAAGATGTCCTAGCGGGAACCGGGGAGCTGTTTTTT
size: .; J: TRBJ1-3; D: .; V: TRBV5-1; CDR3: CASSLDRVNPGNTIYF; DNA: TGCGCCAGCAGCTTGGACAGGGTCAATCCTGGAAACACCATATATTTT
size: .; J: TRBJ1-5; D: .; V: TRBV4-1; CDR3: CASSSGVSGSRGNQPQHF; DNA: TGCGCCAGCAGTTCGGGGGTGTCCGGATCTCGAGGCAATCAGCCCCAGCATTTT
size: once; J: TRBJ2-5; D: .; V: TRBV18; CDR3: CASSPGQQETQYF; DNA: TGTGCCAGCTCACCAGGGCAGCAAGAGACCCAGTACTTC
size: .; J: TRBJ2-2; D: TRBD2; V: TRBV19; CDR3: CASSLYSGRRNTGELFF; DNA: TGTGCCAGTAGTCTTTATAGCGGGAGGAGGAATACCGGGGAGCTGTTTTTT
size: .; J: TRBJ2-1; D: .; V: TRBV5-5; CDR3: CASSSAGSSYNEQFF; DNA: TGTGCCAGCAGCTCCGCGGGGAGCTCCTACAATGAGCAGTTCTTC
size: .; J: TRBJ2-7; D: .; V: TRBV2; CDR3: CASGGASLAELYEQYF; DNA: TGTGCCAGTGGGGGGGCATCACTAGCTGAGTTGTACGAGCAGTACTTC
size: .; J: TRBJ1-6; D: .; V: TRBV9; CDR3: CASSFRQTYNSPLHF; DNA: TGTGCCAGCAGCTTCCGACAGACCTATAATTCACCCCTCCACTTT
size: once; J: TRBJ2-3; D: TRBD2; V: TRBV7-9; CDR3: CASSPTSGRAWGSDTQYF; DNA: TGTGCCAGCAGCCCGACTAGCGGGAGGGCCTGGGGGTCAGATACGCAGTATTTT
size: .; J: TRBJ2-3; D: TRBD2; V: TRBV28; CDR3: CASSRLARSTDTQYF; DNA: TGTGCCAGCAGTCGACTAGCGAGAAGCACAGATACGCAGTATTTT